In its sample, the clone carrying this T cell receptor beta chain was seen many times. Its antigen remains unknown. The data are from a study of T cells in Graves' hyperthyroidism and ophthalmopathy. Authors of the study amplified TCR beta CDR3 regions from RNA transcripts. With the HTBI primer set, the TCR CDR3 went through a first round of RT-PCR. MiXCR was run by TCRdb on the multiplex PCR reads, yielding one entry per CDR3 protein. Of 250,000 to 300,000 distinct CDR3 sequences listed, around 15% were seen once; the top ten hold roughly 7.9%. Findings and limits, study-wide: Blood also held most thyroid clonotypes expanded beyond 0.001.

This sequence was found in a middle-aged woman with Graves' hyperthyroidism. Input material: blood.

In DNA form, the CDR3 reads TGTGCCACCCTTAACCCGGCGGGCTATGGCTACACCTTC. It codes for CATLNPAGYGYTF. V gene TRBV28 combines with J gene TRBJ1-2, with no clear D. Germline loops: CDR1 MDHEN, CDR2 SYDVKM. V was cut by 10 bases and J by 4 bases, with 16 bases left in between. This CDR3 comprises 13 residues.